Each of the 23 T cell receptor beta chains below was sequenced from the same sample in a study of blood T cell repertoires in COVID-19. Only in-frame clones appear in the TCRdb table, and some are missing; sequencing was by immunoSEQ multiplex PCR. The data show fewer than 150,000 clones, roughly 88% seen once. Sequenced sample: peripheral blood. These receptors all stem from a human donor in a cohort sampled during active COVID-19.

The CDR3 coding sequence is TGTGCCAGCAGCTTGCCGGGACAGGGGATTGCTTTCTTT. Amino acids: CASSLPGQGIAFF. The chain links TRBV5-4 to TRBJ1-1, with 10 bases that match TRBD1. Germline V CDR1 and CDR2: SGHNT, YYREEE (reference sequence). The V gene end was trimmed by 1 base and the J gene end by 11 bases; junction bases not matched to a gene: 5. This CDR3 contains 13 residues.

The V call is TRBV6-6, the J call TRBJ1-5; the D gene is possibly TRBD1 (6 bases). The CDR3 runs 15 residues. Trimming left V 6 bases short and J 3 bases short, with 15 bases between. Germline CDR1 MNHNY, CDR2 SVGAGI (reference sequence). Written as DNA, the CDR3 is TGTGCCAGCAGGGGGGACACTTATTACAATCAGCCCCAGCATTTT. Its protein is CASRGDTYYNQPQHF.

The rearrangement joins TRBV3-1 (or the pseudogene TRBV3-2) to TRBJ2-1, with D unresolved. Germline-derived CDR1 and CDR2 are LGHDT and YNNKEL (reference sequence). V was cut by 4 bases and J by 8 bases, with 12 bases left in between. The CDR3 totals 13 residues. The CDR3, as DNA: TGTGCCAGCAGCCCCCCACGGGTCCATGAGCAGTTCTTC. Its translation is CASSPPRVHEQFF.

The chain uses TRBV9 and TRBJ1-1, with no clear D. There are 14 residues in the CDR3. Germline-derived CDR1 and CDR2 are SGDLS and YYNGEE. V lost 4 bases, J lost 2 bases, and 12 bases lay in between. This chain's CDR3 is CASSLLSQNTEAFF. Here the CDR3 DNA reads TGTGCCAGCAGCCTTCTATCGCAAAACACTGAAGCTTTCTTT.

The V and J genes are TRBV10-2 and TRBJ1-2; 10 nucleotides agree with TRBD1. The CDR3 has 15 amino acids. Trimming cost V 0 bases and J 4 bases; bases outside gene matches: 2. CDR1 is WSHSY, CDR2 SAAADI, per germline. CDR3 amino acids: CASSESGQGIYGYTF. The CDR3 DNA reads TGCGCCAGCAGTGAGTCGGGACAGGGGATCTATGGCTACACCTTC.

The V gene is TRBV5-1, the J gene TRBJ2-7; 7 nucleotides align to TRBD2. This CDR3 has 14 amino acids. V lost 4 bases and J lost 4; bases outside the gene matches: 8. Looked up from germline, CDR1 is SGHRS and CDR2 is YFSETQ. CDR3 region: CASSPGRSGYEQYF. The CDR3 nucleotides are TGCGCCAGCAGCCCCGGGAGGAGTGGGTACGAGCAGTACTTC.

This clone showed up just once. The gene calls are TRBV30 and TRBJ1-1; TRBD1 aligns across 8 bases. Germline V lookup: CDR1 GTSNPN, CDR2 SVGIG (reference sequence). The V gene end was trimmed by 3 bases and the J gene end by 5 bases; junction bases not matched to a gene: 11. The CDR3 runs to 15 residues. The CDR3 DNA reads as TGTGCCTGGAGACAGGGGGAGAGGGGGCGAACTGAAGCTTTCTTT. Translating it yields CAWRQGERGRTEAFF.

The table lists this clone with a count of one. The V and J genes are TRBV18 and TRBJ1-4; D is uncertain. The germline gives CDR1 KGHSH, CDR2 LQKENI. The CDR3 is made up of 15 amino acids. V shed 5 bases and J shed 7 bases, with 17 bases lying between them. DNA of the CDR3: TGTGCCAGCTCAACCGGGAACAGCCCGTTTGAAAAACTGTTTTTT. Translation: CASSTGNSPFEKLFF.

This rearrangement joins TRBV19 to TRBJ1-2; TRBD1 agrees at 7 bases. CDR1 and CDR2 from the germline V gene are LNHDA and SQIVND (reference sequence). J was trimmed by 4 bases and V by 4 bases; bases with no gene match: 6. The CDR3 sequence is 14 residues long. The CDR3 spells CASSTPRDSYGYTF. The CDR3 DNA follows: TGTGCCAGTAGTACCCCCCGGGACAGCTATGGCTACACCTTC.

This chain connects TRBV6-5 to TRBJ2-3, with D maybe TRBD1 (6 bases). Germline V gives CDR1 MNHEY, CDR2 SVGAGI. The CDR3 contains 15 residues. V was shortened by 7 bases and J by 4 bases, with 18 bases between the two germline ends. DNA of the CDR3: TGTGCCAGCACGATAACAGGGTCTGTAGCAGATACGCAGTATTTT. It translates to CASTITGSVADTQYF.

This chain links TRBV19 with TRBJ2-1, with 8 bases lining up with TRBD1. Germline CDR1 is LNHDA and CDR2 is SQIVND (reference sequence). After removal of 6 bases from V and 4 bases from J, the junction contained 5 bases not matched to a gene. The CDR3 loop spans 14 amino acids. CDR3 in DNA: TGTGCCAGTAGGCAGGGGGCCAAGTACAATGAGCAGTTCTTC. Translated, it gives CASRQGAKYNEQFF.

The gene calls are TRBV7-9 and TRBJ1-2, with D uncertain. V was cut by 4 bases and J by 5 bases, with 20 bases left in between. The germline gives CDR1 SEHNR, CDR2 FQNEAQ (reference sequence). The CDR3 has 16 residues. CDR3 bases: TGTGCCAGCAGCTGGGCGGGCCAGGCCGGAGGGTATGGCTACACCTTC. It is translated as CASSWAGQAGGYGYTF.

The V and J genes are TRBV5-1 and TRBJ2-1; weak D call: TRBD2 (6 bases). CDR3 length equals 11 residues. Germline values: CDR1 SGHRS, CDR2 YFSETQ. The V end was cut by 3 bases, the J end by 8 bases, with 6 bases between. The CDR3 nucleotides read TGCGCCAGCAGCTGGGAGGATGAGCAGTTCTTC. This codes for CASSWEDEQFF.

The chain uses TRBV5-1 and TRBJ1-1; 11 nucleotides match TRBD1. V trimming: 3 bases; J trimming: 3 bases; junction bases outside the gene matches: 7. Germline CDR1 is SGHRS and CDR2 is YFSETQ. CDR3 length: 16 amino acids. CDR3 nucleotide sequence: TGCGCCAGCAGCTACATGAGGGGACAGGGGGACACTGAAGCTTTCTTT. It encodes CASSYMRGQGDTEAFF.

The chain joins TRBV5-1 to TRBJ2-3, with D possibly matching TRBD1 (5 bases). In germline, CDR1 is SGHRS, CDR2 YFSETQ. The CDR3 has 15 residues. V lost 0 bases and J lost 2, with 10 bases in between. The CDR3 DNA sequence: TGCGCCAGCAGCTTGGAGGGGAACCCCACAGATACGCAGTATTTT. It yields the protein CASSLEGNPTDTQYF.

V gene TRBV30 combines with J gene TRBJ1-1; D may be TRBD1 (5 bases). In germline, CDR1 is GTSNPN, CDR2 SVGIG (reference sequence). The CDR3 is 11 amino acids. V was clipped by 4 bases and J by 4 bases, with 7 bases between them. The CDR3 here is CAWTGFTEAFF. CDR3 DNA sequence: TGTGCCTGGACAGGGTTCACTGAAGCTTTCTTT.

The rearrangement joins TRBV6-4 to TRBJ2-2; the D gene is possibly TRBD1 (5 bases). Germline CDR1 MRHNA, CDR2 SNTAGT. V shed 10 bases and J shed 2 bases, with 14 bases lying between them. The CDR3 totals 14 residues. The CDR3 nucleotides read TGTGCCACCTCACCCCAGGGTAACACCGGGGAGCTGTTTTTT. Translated: CATSPQGNTGELFF.

V gene TRBV7-3 combines with J gene TRBJ2-7, with 7 bases identical to TRBD1. V shed 2 bases, J shed 0 bases, and the junction held 4 bases outside the gene matches. CDR1 SGHTA and CDR2 FQGTGA come from the germline V gene. The CDR3 extends over 15 amino acids. The DNA for the CDR3 is TGTGCCAGCAGCTTAGCGACAGGGCCCTCCTACGAGCAGTACTTC. This sequence encodes CASSLATGPSYEQYF.

The chain is built from TRBV9 and TRBJ2-5; the match to TRBD2 covers 10 bases. CDR3 size: 19 residues. Germline loops: CDR1 SGDLS, CDR2 YYNGEE. The V and J ends lost 0 bases and 0 bases, in that order; junction bases with no gene match: 11. CDR3: CASSVGNSGGPGYQETQYF. CDR3 sequence (DNA): TGTGCCAGCAGCGTAGGGAATAGCGGGGGGCCAGGGTACCAAGAGACCCAGTACTTC.

The chain links TRBV29-1 to TRBJ2-7; 10 bases match TRBD1. V was clipped by 6 bases and J by 0 bases; unmatched bases: 2. CDR3 length: 13 residues. Germline assignment: CDR1 SQVTM and CDR2 ANQGSEA. The CDR3 DNA reads as TGCAGCGTGGGACAGGGGAGCTCCTACGAGCAGTACTTC. It encodes CSVGQGSSYEQYF.

The V call is TRBV6-5, the J call TRBJ2-7; 8 bases are a match to TRBD2. CDR3 length: 16 amino acids. CDR1 is MNHEY, CDR2 SVGAGI, per germline. Trimming at V came to 0 bases and at J to 3 bases, leaving 7 bases not matched to a gene. DNA for the CDR3: TGTGCCAGCAGTTACTCGAGCGGGGGAGCTATCTACGAGCAGTACTTC. It specifies CASSYSSGGAIYEQYF.

The chain is built from TRBV7-9 and TRBJ2-4; TRBD2 is a possible D gene (6 bases). V was pared by 0 bases and J by 3 bases, with 12 bases between. The CDR3 covers 16 residues. The germline V gene encodes CDR1 SEHNR and CDR2 FQNEAQ (reference sequence). The CDR3 nucleotides are TGTGCCAGCAGCTTAGCGGAGGGGATGGACAAAAACATTCAGTACTTC. Its protein is CASSLAEGMDKNIQYF.

The gene calls are TRBV4-1 and TRBJ2-1; D is perhaps TRBD1 (6 bases). Germline CDR1 and CDR2: MGHRA and YSYEKL. The V and J ends lost 0 bases and 0 bases respectively, with 9 bases between them. CDR3 length: 16 residues. This CDR3 reads CASSQEEQGSYNEQFF. CDR3 DNA: TGCGCCAGCAGCCAAGAGGAACAGGGCTCCTACAATGAGCAGTTCTTC.